The T cell receptor (beta chain) under discussion was sequenced for a study of T cell responses to AZD1222 COVID-19 vaccine. Concerning this clone: Its antigen is unidentified.

Whole-study findings and limits: The study sampled repertoires only after the peak T cell response. Seropositive AZD1222 recipients at baseline numbered only six or seven.

Sequencing was performed with immunoSEQ multiplex PCR; in TCRdb, only in-frame clones are kept and a portion is missing. The sample has 45,000 to 55,000 clones, 86% seen once. Investigators merged groups given second doses at roughly 4 or roughly 12 weeks. The sequence was collected from an adult who received the AZD1222 COVID-19 vaccine. The sample in question was peripheral blood, obtained 28 days after the second AZD1222 dose.

This CDR3 is CASSASGETQYF. In nucleotides, the CDR3 is TGTGCCAGCAGCGCCTCCGGAGAGACCCAGTACTTC. V usage is TRBV7-2 and J usage is TRBJ2-5; D unclear. The CDR3 runs 12 residues. Germline V lookup: CDR1 SGHTA, CDR2 FQGNSA. Trimming removed 5 bases at V and 4 bases at J, with 8 bases between. Complete variable domain (other parts from reference TRBV7-2 and TRBJ2-5): GAGVSQSPSNKVTEKGKDVELRCDPISGHTALYWYRQSLGQGLEFLIYFQGNSAPDKSGLPSDRFSAERTGGSVSTLTIQRTQQEDSAVYLCASSASGETQYFGPGTRLLVL.